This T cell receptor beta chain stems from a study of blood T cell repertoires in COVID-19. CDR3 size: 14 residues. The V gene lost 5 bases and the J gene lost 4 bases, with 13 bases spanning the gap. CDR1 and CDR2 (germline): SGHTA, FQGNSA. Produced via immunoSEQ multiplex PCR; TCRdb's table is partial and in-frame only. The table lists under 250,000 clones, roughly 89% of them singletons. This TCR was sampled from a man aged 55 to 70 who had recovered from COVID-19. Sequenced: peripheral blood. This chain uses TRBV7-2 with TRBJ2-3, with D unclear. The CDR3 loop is CASSPAPGADTQYF. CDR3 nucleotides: TGTGCCAGCAGCCCAGCTCCCGGAGCAGATACGCAGTATTTT.